This T cell receptor (beta chain) originates from a study of blood T cell repertoires in COVID-19. Study summary: Sites in the United States, Italy and Spain provided acute and convalescent COVID-19 samples. From T cells, B-cell-depleted T cells, or PBMCs came the material, which was cDNA or gDNA.

In the authors' workflow: Nucleated cell counts were estimated from reference gene primer amplification. Sequencing was performed with immunoSEQ multiplex PCR; in TCRdb, only in-frame clones are kept and a portion is missing. That table gives V, J and clone size, and the DNA gave D and trimming. The sample carries hundreds of thousands of clones, roughly 90% recorded once. V gave up 4 bases and J gave up 3 bases; unmatched junction bases: 4. CDR1 is SGHVS and CDR2 is FNYEAQ in the germline V gene. The CDR3 is 15 residues long. This chain links TRBV7-6 with TRBJ2-3; 10 bases map to TRBD2. Sequenced: peripheral blood. This clonotype was obtained from a woman younger than 45 with active or convalescent COVID-19. The CDR3: CASSSEAGGTDTQYF. The CDR3 DNA follows: TGTGCCAGCAGCTCCGAAGCGGGGGGGACAGATACGCAGTATTTT.